These T cell receptor beta chains were read from a single sample in a study of siplizumab effects on memory and regulatory T cells. TCRdb's copy holds only in-frame clones and misses some; the assay was immunoSEQ multiplex PCR. In the table there are about 91,000 clones, around 95% of which are singletons. What was sequenced was naive CD4+ T cells sorted from blood. The receptors were sampled from a human donor in good health. The CDR3 runs from the conserved cysteine through the conserved F or W. The D gene is left open where the match is weak. Only some rows state a clone size, as once, few, many or a class for expanded clones.

clone size | J gene | V gene | D gene | CDR3 protein | CDR3 DNA
- | TRBJ2-3 | TRBV11-3 | - | CASSLGGSTDTQYF | TGTGCCAGCAGCTTAGGCGGATCCACAGATACGCAGTATTTT
- | TRBJ2-3 | TRBV15 | TRBD2 | CATSRVGAASGGPTDSTDTQYF | TGTGCCACCAGCAGAGTGGGCGCTGCTAGCGGGGGCCCAACAGATAGCACAGATACGCAGTATTTT
- | TRBJ2-6 | TRBV6-1 | - | CASSAMGSGANVLTF | TGTGCCAGCAGTGCAATGGGTAGTGGGGCCAACGTCCTGACTTTC
- | TRBJ1-6 | TRBV5-4 | TRBD1 | CASSLAEGTGGLRPLHF | TGTGCCAGCAGCTTGGCCGAAGGGACAGGGGGCCTCCGACCCCTCCACTTT
- | TRBJ1-6 | TRBV6-5 | - | CASIGRGGSPLHF | TGTGCCAGCATCGGGAGGGGGGGTTCACCCCTCCACTTT
- | TRBJ2-7 | TRBV5-6 | TRBD2 | CASSLASGGSYEQYF | TGTGCCAGCAGCTTGGCAAGCGGGGGTTCCTACGAGCAGTACTTC
- | TRBJ2-3 | TRBV7-2 | TRBD1 | CASSLVVTGGPDTQYF | TGTGCCAGCAGCTTAGTTGTGACAGGGGGACCAGATACGCAGTATTTT
- | TRBJ2-1 | TRBV2 | - | CASSSSGNEQFF | TGTGCCAGCAGCTCCTCGGGCAATGAGCAGTTCTTC
- | TRBJ1-1 | TRBV13 | TRBD1 | CASRSGTGVPEAFF | TGTGCCAGCAGGTCCGGGACAGGGGTACCTGAAGCTTTCTTT
- | TRBJ2-3 | TRBV9 | TRBD2 | CASSVALAGGVYTDTQYF | TGTGCCAGCAGCGTAGCTTTAGCGGGGGGGGTCTACACAGATACGCAGTATTTT
once | TRBJ1-6 | TRBV19 | TRBD1 | CASSTGTGGGNSPLHF | TGTGCCAGTAGCACCGGGACAGGGGGCGGTAATTCACCCCTCCACTTT
- | TRBJ1-2 | TRBV28 | TRBD1 | CASSGQGYGYTF | TGTGCCAGTTCGGGACAGGGCTATGGCTACACCTTC
- | TRBJ1-2 | TRBV2 | TRBD1 | CASRQGTAYGYTF | TGTGCCAGCAGGCAAGGGACAGCCTATGGCTACACCTTC
- | TRBJ2-3 | TRBV9 | - | CASSVRSGPSTDTQYF | TGTGCCAGCAGCGTCCGAAGCGGACCTAGCACAGATACGCAGTATTTT
- | TRBJ1-1 | TRBV10-3 | - | CAMGDGSKTEAFF | TGTGCCATGGGGGATGGATCGAAGACTGAAGCTTTCTTT
- | TRBJ2-7 | TRBV1 | - | CTSRESAGRVYEQYF | TGCACCAGCAGGGAATCGGCAGGGAGAGTCTACGAGCAGTACTTC
- | TRBJ1-1 | TRBV9 | - | CASSALGGDTEAFF | TGTGCCAGCAGCGCCCTGGGGGGAGACACTGAAGCTTTCTTT
- | TRBJ1-4 | TRBV7-3 | - | CASSLSGTFGGKLFF | TGTGCCAGCAGCTTGTCTGGAACATTCGGGGGGAAACTGTTTTTT
- | TRBJ2-7 | TRBV5-1 | - | CASSGGASYEQYF | TGCGCCAGCAGTGGGGGGGCCAGCTACGAGCAGTACTTC
- | TRBJ2-5 | TRBV28 | - | CASSAQGGGAPQTQYF | TGTGCCAGCAGTGCCCAAGGAGGGGGGGCCCCCCAGACCCAGTACTTC
- | TRBJ2-7 | TRBV7-3 | TRBD2 | CASSYSGGSPYEQYF | TGTGCCAGCAGCTATAGCGGGGGGTCCCCGTACGAGCAGTACTTC
- | TRBJ2-7 | TRBV6-1 | - | CASSYPGLQYF | TGTGCCAGCAGTTATCCGGGGCTGCAGTACTTC
- | TRBJ2-3 | TRBV10-1 | - | CASSEGGAGSTDTQYF | TGCGCCAGCAGTGAGGGAGGCGCGGGGAGCACAGATACGCAGTATTTT
once | TRBJ2-7 | TRBV5-4 | TRBD1 | CASSPRTGRTLHEQYF | TGTGCCAGCAGCCCGAGGACAGGAAGAACCCTCCACGAGCAGTACTTC
- | TRBJ1-1 | TRBV7-2 | - | CASTLLTAKAFF | TGTGCCAGCACCTTACTTACAGCTAAAGCTTTCTTT
- | TRBJ1-4 | TRBV6-4 | - | CASREQGATNEKLFF | TGTGCCAGCCGGGAACAGGGCGCAACTAATGAAAAACTGTTTTTT
- | TRBJ2-3 | TRBV5-1 | TRBD2 | CASSLSSGGTDTQYF | TGCGCCAGCAGCTTATCTAGCGGGGGCACAGATACGCAGTATTTT
- | TRBJ2-5 | TRBV7-9 | - | CASSPPGGQETQYF | TGTGCCAGCAGCCCTCCGGGCGGCCAAGAGACCCAGTACTTC
- | TRBJ2-1 | TRBV7-9 | - | CASSLPGSSYNEQFF | TGTGCCAGCAGCTTACCGGGTAGCTCCTACAATGAGCAGTTCTTC
- | TRBJ2-7 | TRBV2 | - | CASSVEGTYEQYF | TGTGCCAGCAGTGTGGAGGGGACCTACGAGCAGTACTTC
- | TRBJ2-5 | TRBV5-1 | - | CASSLSGLSETQYF | TGCGCCAGCAGCTTGTCAGGGCTTAGCGAGACCCAGTACTTC
- | TRBJ2-5 | TRBV19 | - | CASRASSQETQYF | TGTGCCAGTAGGGCTAGCTCCCAAGAGACCCAGTACTTC
- | TRBJ2-2 | TRBV27 | - | CASGHYGTLNTGELFF | TGTGCCAGCGGACACTACGGGACCCTGAACACCGGGGAGCTGTTTTTT
- | TRBJ1-1 | TRBV10-3 | TRBD1 | CATTPGGQNTEAFF | TGTGCCACAACGCCAGGGGGACAGAACACTGAAGCTTTCTTT
- | TRBJ2-1 | TRBV7-9 | TRBD2 | CASSLGTSGGYEQFF | TGTGCCAGCAGCCTTGGGACTAGCGGGGGGTACGAGCAGTTCTTC
- | TRBJ2-3 | TRBV2 | TRBD1 | CASKKRTGESDTQYF | TGTGCCAGCAAAAAGAGGACAGGGGAATCCGATACGCAGTATTTT
- | TRBJ2-1 | TRBV2 | - | CASSRDRTRDEQFF | TGTGCCAGCAGTCGGGACAGGACTAGAGATGAGCAGTTCTTC
- | TRBJ1-2 | TRBV19 | TRBD1 | CASNTNRGRYGYTF | TGTGCCAGTAACACGAACAGGGGAAGGTATGGCTACACCTTC
- | TRBJ1-1 | TRBV6-5 | - | CASWRGSGSTEAFF | TGTGCCAGCTGGAGGGGCTCGGGCTCTACTGAAGCTTTCTTT